The TCR beta chain under discussion was sequenced for a study of blood T cell repertoires in COVID-19. About the research overall: Some COVID-19 samples were acute and others convalescent; all came from the United States, Italy and Spain.

Assay used: immunoSEQ multiplex PCR; TCRdb lists only in-frame clones, some missing. The top ten hold 2% to 3% of the sample, which has under 200,000 clones, approximately 91% seen once. Per the germline V gene, CDR1 is KGHSH and CDR2 is LQKENI. Unmatched junction bases numbered 9, after V lost 5 bases and J lost 3 bases. This CDR3 spans 15 amino acids. The specimen sequenced was peripheral blood. The J gene is TRBJ1-1, the V gene TRBV18; 7 bases match TRBD1. The receptor's source is a man younger than 35 with acute or convalescent COVID-19. CDR3 DNA sequence: TGTGCCAGCTCAGGGAACAGGGGTGAGGACACTGAAGCTTTCTTT. It encodes CASSGNRGEDTEAFF.